The entry that follows covers one T cell receptor (beta chain) sequence. In its sample, this clonotype was seen once. Its binding antigen is unknown. Base qualities are not provided; no much larger clone lies one nucleotide away. Resting on one read, the evidence is weak. For repertoire sequencing, TCR beta CDR3 regions were amplified from RNA transcripts. A first-round RT-PCR used HTBI primers with the Qiagen OneStep RT-PCR kit, followed by a second-round multiplex PCR, size selection and purification. The libraries underwent paired-end sequencing with 100 bp reads on an Illumina HiSeq2000. The original methods were these. SOAPnuke was used for read processing, and reads with adapters, uncalled bases, a mean Phred below 15, or no exact constant-primer or identifier match were discarded. High-quality paired reads were merged with COPE v1.2.5. Clonotypes were defined as unique nucleotide sequences and were aligned to IMGT TRB V, D and J references using MiTCR v1.1. Only V-J combinations with frequency above 0.0001 were analysed, covering 99% to 99.2% of repertoires. For each V-J combination, a TCR clonal expansion and chaos score was defined as the ratio of F50 clonal expansion to chaos observed in the TCRdist matrix. Features were reduced by Welch's t-statistics and random forest to over 10 V-J combinations, which fed a naive Bayes classifier. The Morisita-Horn index was used to measure how similar the thyroid and blood repertoires were. TCRdb handled the public reads itself, with Q25 trimming in fastp and clone calling in MiXCR, and kept productive beta chains. Each CDR3 protein appears once, grouped with its most common genes and DNA. These V and J calls are TCRdb output, not the study's own analysis. The sample contains hundreds of thousands of distinct CDR3 sequences, around 50% of them found a single time. The top ten hold less than 50% of the sample.

These data originate in a study of Graves' ophthalmopathy and Graves' hyperthyroidism (dated by TCRdb to between 2018 and 2020). Describing the broader study: Peripheral blood was collected at initial diagnosis, prior to any treatment. The study used TCR beta repertoire signatures to distinguish Graves' ophthalmopathy from Graves' hyperthyroidism and to predict progression to ophthalmopathy. In total, 135 blood samples were TCR-sequenced: 40 to 45 ophthalmopathy, over 70 hyperthyroidism and about 17 hyperthyroidism-to-ophthalmopathy patients. A discovery set of 100 or so patients (around 44 ophthalmopathy, 57 stable hyperthyroidism) was enrolled to explore V-J signatures distinguishing ophthalmopathy from hyperthyroidism. An independent validation cohort was composed of around 19 hyperthyroidism patients and about 17 patients who later progressed from hyperthyroidism to ophthalmopathy. T-cell repertoires of thyroid tissue and blood were compared in about 6 hyperthyroidism patients. Following sample collection, hyperthyroidism patients were given methimazole at a starting dose of 30 mg daily, and ophthalmopathy patients were given high-dose intravenous methylprednisolone. The study at large found these results: Most expanded thyroid clonotypes with frequency above 0.001 were also detected in blood, suggesting blood repertoires may reflect the thyroid immune response. In validation, the model predicted ophthalmopathy progression with nearly 71% sensitivity and around 72% specificity; 12 predicted patients were CT-confirmed with GO in a median of approximately 6.5 months. Sample size was not statistically predetermined, and group allocation was not concealed from the investigators. The 13-signature model separated ophthalmopathy from stable hyperthyroidism with 87.88% sensitivity and 81.08% specificity in cross-validation, and 80%/75% in the test set.

Patients with ophthalmopathy had moderately to severely active disease, with a Clinical Activity Score of 3 or more, a NOSPECS grade of 4 or more, and a disease duration of less than 3 months. Patients were excluded if they had other autoimmune diseases, uncontrolled infections, pregnancy or lactation. Diagnosis was based on clinical symptoms, serum thyroxine, TRAb, thyroid ultrasound and orbital computed tomography. PBMCs were isolated from approximately 10 ml of fresh peripheral blood by Ficoll-Paque density gradient centrifugation. Total RNA was extracted using Trizol reagent, and RNA quality was checked on an Agilent 2100 Bioanalyzer. Including cysteine and phenylalanine, the CDR3 has 15 amino acids. Only the CDR3 part of the read is kept: 45 bases, read in frame from the first base. In the germline V gene, CDR1 corresponds to SNHLY and CDR2 to FYNNEI. V is pared back by 5 bases and J by 1 base, with 15 bases lying between the germline termini.

The V and J genes are TRBV2 and TRBJ2-7, and possibly TRBD1, on 6 matching bases. The sequence was obtained from an adult man with Graves' ophthalmopathy. Sample: peripheral blood. The DNA sequence is given as TGTGCCAGCAGTATCGACAGGAGAGCTTCCTACGAGCAGTACTTC. This gives the protein CASSIDRRASYEQYF.